A single sample gave rise to the 20 T cell receptor beta chains below, sequenced in a study of cytomegalovirus exposure and HLA in healthy donors. Libraries were prepared by immunoSEQ multiplex PCR; TCRdb keeps only in-frame clonotypes and omits some of them. Of about 160,000 clones listed, around nine tenths are singletons. Sequencing was done on a sample of PBMCs. These receptors originate from a man between 18 and 35 years old in good health and CMV-seropositive.

J is TRBJ2-6 and V is TRBV14, with a possible D match to TRBD2 (6 bases). The CDR3 is 15 residues long. The ends were cut back, 4 bases at V and 2 bases at J, with 9 bases in the middle. From germline, CDR1 is SGHDN and CDR2 FVKESK. The CDR3 is CASSPSGAGANVLTF. The CDR3 coding sequence is TGTGCCAGCAGCCCCTCGGGGGCTGGGGCCAACGTCCTGACTTTC. Combining the CDR3 with reference TRBV14 and TRBJ2-6 gives the whole variable domain EAGVTQFPSHSVIEKGQTVTLRCDPISGHDNLYWYRRVMGKEIKFLLHFVKESKQDESGMPNNRFLAERTGGTYSTLKVQPAELEDSGVYFCASSPSGAGANVLTFGAGSRLTVL.

The chain uses TRBV2 and TRBJ1-4, with 10 nucleotides matching TRBD1. The V gene end was trimmed by 10 bases and the J gene end by 8 bases; junction bases not matched to a gene: 7. Germline V gene lookup returns CDR1 SNHLY and CDR2 FYNNEI. The CDR3 is 13 amino acids. The CDR3 DNA reads as TGTGCCACCAGACAGGGGGCCTCAGAAAAACTGTTTTTT. Protein product: CATRQGASEKLFF. Looking up the rest from reference TRBV2 and TRBJ1-4 gives the full variable domain: EPEVTQTPSHQVTQMGQEVILRCVPISNHLYFYWYRQILGQKVEFLVSFYNNEISEKSEIFDDQFSVERPDGSNFTLKIRSTKLEDSAMYFCATRQGASEKLFFGSGTQLSVL.

The chain couples TRBV5-4 to TRBJ2-5; D might be TRBD2 (7 bases). The germline CDR1 and CDR2 sequences are SGHNT and YYREEE (reference sequence). Trimming shortened V by 2 bases and J by 5 bases, and 16 bases separated the two germline ends. The CDR3 is 15 residues long. The CDR3 sequence: CASSLLGGDKETQYF. The CDR3 DNA reads TGTGCCAGCAGCTTACTGGGAGGGGACAAGGAGACCCAGTACTTC.

This clone was detected once. This sequence joins TRBV12-5 and TRBJ1-2; 7 bases agree with TRBD1. Germline V gene sequence: CDR1 LGHNT, CDR2 FRNRAP. V was clipped by 6 bases and J by 8 bases; unmatched bases: 15. The CDR3 sequence is 15 residues long. This CDR3 reads CASGPTTDRVTGYTF. The CDR3 bases are TGTGCTAGTGGGCCAACTACCGACAGGGTCACGGGCTACACCTTC.

J is TRBJ1-2 and V is TRBV9; no clear D gene. The CDR3 has 17 residues. CDR1 is SGDLS and CDR2 is YYNGEE in the germline V gene. The germline V and J ends were trimmed by 0 bases and 4 bases, with 19 bases remaining between them. CDR3 residues: CASSVDPGRLTPYGYTF. The CDR3 bases are TGTGCCAGCAGCGTAGATCCCGGCCGACTGACTCCCTATGGCTACACCTTC.

This chain uses TRBV2 with TRBJ2-3, with D perhaps matching TRBD2 (5 bases). Germline CDR1 reads SNHLY; CDR2 reads FYNNEI. V gave up 7 bases and J gave up 4 bases, with 18 bases separating them. The CDR3 has 15 residues. CDR3 DNA: TGTGCCAGCACTGTAGGACTCTCTGGGGCAGATACGCAGTATTTT. Protein sequence: CASTVGLSGADTQYF. Supplemented by reference TRBV2 and TRBJ2-3, the full variable domain reads EPEVTQTPSHQVTQMGQEVILRCVPISNHLYFYWYRQILGQKVEFLVSFYNNEISEKSEIFDDQFSVERPDGSNFTLKIRSTKLEDSAMYFCASTVGLSGADTQYFGPGTRLTVL.

This sequence joins TRBV28 and TRBJ2-2; D is possibly TRBD1 (5 bases). CDR3 length equals 13 residues. The germline V gene has CDR1 MDHEN and CDR2 SYDVKM. Trimming removed 5 bases at V and 6 bases at J, with 10 bases between. CDR3 in DNA: TGTGCCAGCAGTGAACAGGTGCCCGGGGAGCTGTTTTTT. Protein sequence: CASSEQVPGELFF.

The chain recombines TRBV11-2 with TRBJ2-3; TRBD2 aligns across 9 bases. The germline V gene encodes CDR1 SGHAT and CDR2 FQNNGV. The CDR3 has 15 residues. The V gene end was trimmed by 3 bases and the J gene end by 4 bases; junction bases not matched to a gene: 5. The CDR3 region has the DNA TGTGCCAGCAGCTTCCTAGCGGGACGTTCAGATACGCAGTATTTT. Its protein is CASSFLAGRSDTQYF.

This chain uses TRBV28 with TRBJ1-1; unclear D gene. Germline values: CDR1 MDHEN, CDR2 SYDVKM. Trimming took off 6 bases at V and 8 bases at J, with 13 bases between the two ends. This CDR3 spans 12 amino acids. As DNA, the CDR3 is TGTGCCAGCAGCCTGAGGAGGGCCGAAGCTTTCTTT. Translating gives CASSLRRAEAFF.

The chain carries TRBV6-5 and TRBJ1-2; TRBD1 is a possible D gene (6 bases). Germline V gene data show CDR1 as MNHEY and CDR2 as SVGAGI. The CDR3 length is 14 residues. Trimming pared 0 bases from V and 4 bases from J, leaving 9 bases between. The CDR3 bases are TGTGCCAGCAGTTACTCGCAGGGGAGCTATGGCTACACCTTC. Translated, it gives CASSYSQGSYGYTF.

The chain uses TRBV2 and TRBJ1-1; perhaps TRBD1 as D (5 bases). The germline gives CDR1 SNHLY, CDR2 FYNNEI. CDR3 size: 13 residues. The germline V and J ends were trimmed by 7 bases and 1 base, with 10 bases remaining between them. The CDR3 DNA reads as TGTGCCAGCATACTCACAGGGAACACTGAAGCTTTCTTT. It specifies CASILTGNTEAFF.

This chain joins TRBV7-9 and TRBJ2-3; D might be TRBD2 (6 bases). Trimming took 11 bases from V and 1 from J, leaving 16 bases between them. The CDR3 consists of 14 residues. Germline V gives CDR1 SEHNR, CDR2 FQNEAQ (reference sequence). This chain's CDR3 is CAEAQRVGTDTQYF. Written as DNA, the CDR3 is TGTGCCGAAGCCCAGCGGGTGGGCACAGATACGCAGTATTTT. The whole variable domain, remainder taken from reference TRBV7-9 and TRBJ2-3, is DTGVSQNPRHKITKRGQNVTFRCDPISEHNRLYWYRQTLGQGPEFLTYFQNEAQLEKSRLLSDRFSAERPKGSFSTLEIQRTEQGDSAMYLCAEAQRVGTDTQYFGPGTRLTVL.

The CDR3 nucleotides read TGTGCCAGCAGTGGATGGACTAGCGGTAGTTCTTACAATGAGCAGTTCTTC. This gives the protein CASSGWTSGSSYNEQFF. The chain is built from TRBV6-1 and TRBJ2-1, with 10 bases fitting TRBD2. Germline-derived CDR1 and CDR2 are MNHNS and SASEGT. There are 17 residues in the CDR3. V was clipped by 4 bases and J by 4 bases; unmatched bases: 10.

This clone was recorded only once. The genes are TRBV18 and TRBJ1-3; 7 positions agree with TRBD1. CDR3 length equals 15 residues. V dropped 3 bases and J dropped 1; count of bases not matched to a gene: 3. Germline CDR1 and CDR2: KGHSH and LQKENI. For the CDR3, the DNA is TGTGCCAGCTCACCGGACAGGAGGTCTGGAAACACCATATATTTT. Translated: CASSPDRRSGNTIYF.

There are a few counts of this clone. The gene calls are TRBV28 and TRBJ1-2; 7 bases are shared with TRBD1. CDR1 is MDHEN and CDR2 is SYDVKM in the germline V gene. This CDR3 has 14 amino acids. J lost 4 bases, V lost 3 bases, and 5 bases had no gene match. The CDR3 nucleotides are TGTGCCAGCAGTTTTCCGGGACAGATCTATGGCTACACCTTC. It translates to CASSFPGQIYGYTF.

This rearrangement joins TRBV2 to TRBJ2-7, with D perhaps matching TRBD2 (5 bases). Germline CDR1 reads SNHLY; CDR2 reads FYNNEI. Trimming took 7 bases from V and 3 from J, leaving 16 bases between them. The CDR3 has 14 residues. This chain's CDR3 is CASTQHGSYYEQYF. The CDR3 DNA is TGTGCCAGCACTCAGCATGGGAGCTACTACGAGCAGTACTTC. Together with reference TRBV2 and TRBJ2-7, the CDR3 gives the full variable domain: EPEVTQTPSHQVTQMGQEVILRCVPISNHLYFYWYRQILGQKVEFLVSFYNNEISEKSEIFDDQFSVERPDGSNFTLKIRSTKLEDSAMYFCASTQHGSYYEQYFGPGTRLTVT.

The gene calls are TRBV29-1 and TRBJ2-3; 12 bases agree with TRBD2. Trimming took 4 bases from V and 4 from J; bases not matched to a gene: 3. This CDR3 spans 14 amino acids. Germline CDR1 and CDR2: SQVTM and ANQGSEA. The CDR3 reads CSVVLAGGPDTQYF. CDR3 nucleotide sequence: TGCAGCGTTGTTCTAGCGGGAGGGCCAGATACGCAGTATTTT.

The CDR3 here is CASSHTSGMSTDTQYF. The CDR3 bases are TGTGCCAGCAGCCATACAAGCGGGATGTCCACAGATACGCAGTATTTT. The chain has TRBV7-9 and TRBJ2-3, with 7 positions matching TRBD2. From germline, CDR1 is SEHNR and CDR2 FQNEAQ (reference sequence). V trimming: 5 bases; J trimming: 2 bases; junction bases outside the gene matches: 10. There are 16 residues in the CDR3. Based on the CDR3 plus reference TRBV7-9 and TRBJ2-3, the full variable domain is DTGVSQNPRHKITKRGQNVTFRCDPISEHNRLYWYRQTLGQGPEFLTYFQNEAQLEKSRLLSDRFSAERPKGSFSTLEIQRTEQGDSAMYLCASSHTSGMSTDTQYFGPGTRLTVL.

The chain recombines TRBV6-5 with TRBJ1-1, with 7 positions matching TRBD1. Germline V gene data show CDR1 as MNHEY and CDR2 as SVGAGI. Germline trimming cut 6 bases from V and 7 bases from J; bases unmatched to any gene: 2. This CDR3 comprises 11 residues. This CDR3 reads CASRRQGEAFF. The CDR3 DNA follows: TGTGCCAGCAGACGACAGGGTGAAGCTTTCTTT.

The CDR3: CASSSTNGQGWAFF. CDR3 nucleotide sequence: TGTGCCAGCAGCTCAACAAACGGACAGGGCTGGGCTTTCTTT. The chain links TRBV7-9 to TRBJ1-1; TRBD1 agrees at 8 bases. The CDR3 length is 14 residues. V was pared by 4 bases and J by 11 bases, with 12 bases of the junction left unmatched. CDR1 SEHNR and CDR2 FQNEAQ come from the germline V gene (reference sequence).